This TCR beta chain was documented in a study of shared clonotypes between healthy human individuals. V lost 0 bases and J lost 8, with 5 bases in between. CDR1 GTSNPN and CDR2 SVGIG come from the germline V gene (reference sequence). CDR3 length: 11 amino acids. TCRdb's table, derived via immunoSEQ multiplex PCR, lists solely in-frame clones and lacks some. The table records about 230,000 clones, approximately 65% of them present only once. The chain links TRBV30 to TRBJ2-1; D not resolved. Sequenced sample: memory CD4+ T cells sorted from blood. As for subset: CD45RA-negative fraction. This TCR was recovered from a young man in good health. The CDR3: CAWSVRDEQFF. In nucleotides, the CDR3 is TGTGCCTGGAGTGTACGGGATGAGCAGTTCTTC.